The 31 T cell receptor beta chains listed next were all sequenced from one sample in a study of cytomegalovirus exposure and HLA in healthy donors. Primers: 60 Vbeta forward and 13 Jbeta reverse. Some clones are missing from TCRdb's copy, which holds only in-frame ones; the method was immunoSEQ multiplex PCR. The sample contains about 100,000 clones, approximately 79% of which appear only once. Material for sequencing was PBMCs. The source of these receptors is a woman aged 60-70 years in good health and CMV-seropositive.

The V call is TRBV7-9, the J call TRBJ1-3; 8 positions match TRBD1. The V segment lost 2 bases and the J segment 4 bases; nucleotides outside the gene matches: 7. The germline gives CDR1 SEHNR, CDR2 FQNEAQ (reference sequence). CDR3 length: 16 residues. CDR3 DNA: TGTGCCAGCAGCTTAACTAGACAGGGGAAAGGAAACACCATATATTTT. Translating gives CASSLTRQGKGNTIYF.

The J gene is TRBJ2-5, the V gene TRBV28, with 7 nucleotides matching TRBD1. The CDR3 is 14 amino acids. V shed 8 bases, J shed 3 bases, and the junction held 9 bases outside the gene matches. Germline CDR1 is MDHEN and CDR2 is SYDVKM. In DNA form, the CDR3 reads TGTGCCAGCCAGGGGGTAGGCAGGGAAGAGACCCAGTACTTC. This codes for CASQGVGREETQYF.

This chain uses TRBV4-1 with TRBJ1-2; a weak D match, TRBD1 (5 bases). Germline V CDR1 and CDR2: MGHRA, YSYEKL. The CDR3 runs to 17 residues. The ends were cut back, 1 base at V and 0 bases at J, with 15 bases in the middle. CDR3 nucleotides: TGCGCCAGCAGCCAAGGGAGACTAGGGACGGCTAACTATGGCTACACCTTC. Its translation is CASSQGRLGTANYGYTF.

The rearrangement joins TRBV27 to TRBJ2-5; D may be TRBD2 (5 bases). Germline V lookup: CDR1 MNHEY, CDR2 SMNVEV (reference sequence). The CDR3 consists of 13 residues. V was pared by 5 bases and J by 4 bases, with 11 bases between. The chain's CDR3 is CASSPLASETQYF. As DNA, the CDR3 is TGTGCCAGCAGTCCCCTAGCTTCAGAGACCCAGTACTTC.

The chain is built from TRBV27 and TRBJ1-5; tentatively, D is TRBD1 (5 bases). The V end was cut by 6 bases, the J end by 6 bases, with 18 bases between. Germline V gene data show CDR1 as MNHEY and CDR2 as SMNVEV (reference sequence). The length of the CDR3 is 15 residues. CDR3 bases: TGTGCCAGCAGATCTAGGGGAAAATCGGGTCAGCCCCAGCATTTT. Translation gives CASRSRGKSGQPQHF.

The chain joins TRBV9 to TRBJ2-7; TRBD2 matches at 9 bases. This CDR3 has 14 residues. In germline, CDR1 is SGDLS, CDR2 YYNGEE. V lost 4 bases, J lost 5 bases, and 7 bases stayed unmatched. CDR3: CASSPGTSSDEQYF. The DNA for the CDR3 is TGTGCCAGCAGCCCAGGGACTAGCTCTGACGAGCAGTACTTC.

The chain employs TRBV7-9 and TRBJ2-5; D gene unclear. The ends were cut back, 9 bases at V and 2 bases at J, with 16 bases in the middle. Germline values: CDR1 SEHNR, CDR2 FQNEAQ (reference sequence). The CDR3 contains 14 residues. As DNA, the CDR3 is TGTGCCAGTCAGAAGCGTTCCTATCAAGAGACCCAGTACTTC. It is translated as CASQKRSYQETQYF.

V gene TRBV18 combines with J gene TRBJ2-7; the match to TRBD2 covers 10 bases. Germline-derived CDR1 and CDR2 are KGHSH and LQKENI. CDR3 size: 16 residues. Losses at the gene ends were 0 bases for V and 1 base for J; bases not matched to a gene: 3. The CDR3 coding sequence is TGTGCCAGCTCACCACCGGGACTAGCGTTTTCCTACGAGCAGTACTTC. It codes for CASSPPGLAFSYEQYF.

In its sample, this clone was seen a few times. V gene TRBV14 combines with J gene TRBJ1-3; D may be TRBD1 (6 bases). Germline V CDR1 and CDR2: SGHDN, FVKESK. The CDR3 is 15 residues long. V lost 5 bases to trimming and J lost 2 bases, with 13 bases between them. DNA for the CDR3: TGTGCCAGCAGCGTAGCCGGGACACCTGGAAACACCATATATTTT. Amino acid sequence: CASSVAGTPGNTIYF.

The V call is TRBV6-5, the J call TRBJ1-2; D ambiguous. The CDR3 spans 15 residues. Trimming pared 0 bases from V and 7 bases from J, leaving 15 bases between. Germline V lookup: CDR1 MNHEY, CDR2 SVGAGI. The CDR3 spells CASSYSAAGPIGYTF. The CDR3 region has the DNA TGTGCCAGCAGTTACTCTGCGGCCGGCCCCATTGGCTACACCTTC.

This sequence joins TRBV10-3 and TRBJ1-1, with 7 bases identical to TRBD1. Germline V gene sequence: CDR1 ENHRY, CDR2 SYGVKD. The V and J ends lost 10 bases and 4 bases, in that order; junction bases with no gene match: 9. This CDR3 has 13 residues. CDR3: CATGEQGPTEAFF. The CDR3 region has the DNA TGTGCCACAGGGGAACAGGGGCCCACTGAAGCTTTCTTT.

The chain is built from TRBV7-9 and TRBJ1-6, with D perhaps matching TRBD1 (6 bases). The CDR3 runs to 13 residues. Trimming removed 4 bases from V and 9 bases from J, with 10 bases in between. Germline CDR1 reads SEHNR; CDR2 reads FQNEAQ (reference sequence). CDR3 DNA sequence: TGTGCCAGCAGCTATTTGGGGGCTTCACCCCTCCACTTT. This gives the protein CASSYLGASPLHF.

The chain carries TRBV5-8 and TRBJ1-4; no firm D call. The CDR3 is 15 residues long. The germline CDR1 and CDR2 sequences are SGHTS and YDEGEE. V lost 4 bases and J 7 bases, leaving 17 bases between the germline ends. The CDR3 sequence: CASSPTLGSSEKLFF. CDR3 nucleotides: TGTGCCAGCAGCCCAACGCTAGGGAGCTCTGAAAAACTGTTTTTT.

V is TRBV19 and J is TRBJ2-1; D is perhaps TRBD2 (7 bases). Germline CDR1 LNHDA, CDR2 SQIVND (reference sequence). The CDR3 extends over 17 amino acids. V dropped 5 bases and J dropped 8 bases, with 25 bases sitting between them. CDR3 DNA: TGTGCCAGTAGTGGCGGGGGCCTCTCTCCCTCCCGAGATGAGCAGTTCTTC. Translating gives CASSGGGLSPSRDEQFF.

V gene TRBV27 combines with J gene TRBJ1-4; 10 bases map to TRBD1. V shed 5 bases, J shed 8 bases, and the junction held 8 bases outside the gene matches. The CDR3 totals 15 residues. Per the germline V gene, CDR1 is MNHEY and CDR2 is SMNVEV (reference sequence). The CDR3 DNA is TGTGCCAGCAGTGATCCCGGGACAGGGGACGAAAAACTGTTTTTT. Its protein is CASSDPGTGDEKLFF.

V usage is TRBV15 and J usage is TRBJ2-1; 9 bases match TRBD2. Trimming removed 6 bases from V and 11 bases from J; junction bases left unmatched: 11. The CDR3 has 14 residues. Germline V lookup: CDR1 LNHNV, CDR2 YYDKDF (reference sequence). CDR3 protein: CATRALAGEPKQFF. The CDR3 nucleotides are TGTGCCACCAGAGCGTTAGCGGGAGAGCCTAAGCAGTTCTTC. Full variable domain (remainder filled in from reference TRBV15 and TRBJ2-1): DAMVIQNPRYQVTQFGKPVTLSCSQTLNHNVMYWYQQKSSQAPKLLFHYYDKDFNNEADTPDNFQSRRPNTSFCFLDIRSPGLGDTAMYLCATRALAGEPKQFFGPGTRLTVL.

The chain carries TRBV30 and TRBJ1-2; TRBD1 matches at 8 bases. The CDR3 is made up of 13 amino acids. The V and J ends lost 4 bases and 4 bases, in that order; junction bases with no gene match: 5. Per the germline V gene, CDR1 is GTSNPN and CDR2 is SVGIG (reference sequence). The CDR3 DNA reads TGTGCCTGGAACCCAGGGGGCGCCTATGGCTACACCTTC. Amino acid sequence: CAWNPGGAYGYTF.

This chain links TRBV15 with TRBJ2-5, with 9 nucleotides matching TRBD1. CDR3 size: 15 residues. After removal of 5 bases from V and 11 bases from J, the junction contained 15 bases not matched to a gene. Germline CDR1 LNHNV, CDR2 YYDKDF (reference sequence). This chain's CDR3 is CATSSRTGVRREQYF. The CDR3 bases are TGTGCCACCAGCTCAAGGACAGGGGTCAGGAGGGAGCAGTACTTC.

The chain couples TRBV19 to TRBJ2-5, with D perhaps TRBD1 (5 bases). The CDR3 runs to 12 residues. Germline-derived CDR1 and CDR2 are LNHDA and SQIVND (reference sequence). V lost 6 bases, J lost 6 bases, and 11 bases lay in between. The CDR3 nucleotides read TGTGCCAGTAGGGGGCAGGGTCAGACCCAGTACTTC. Encoded protein: CASRGQGQTQYF.

The chain has TRBV6-5 and TRBJ1-1, with a possible D match to TRBD1 (5 bases). Germline values: CDR1 MNHEY, CDR2 SVGAGI. The CDR3 consists of 14 residues. V was clipped by 2 bases and J by 0 bases, with 7 bases between them. CDR3 nucleotides: TGTGCCAGCAGTTACGGCAGGGTGAACACTGAAGCTTTCTTT. Protein: CASSYGRVNTEAFF.

The chain couples TRBV30 to TRBJ1-1; TRBD1 matches 10 bases. The V gene's germline CDR1 is GTSNPN and CDR2 SVGIG (reference sequence). Trimming cost V 1 base and J 1 base; bases outside gene matches: 9. The CDR3 is 17 amino acids. The CDR3 bases are TGTGCCTGGAGTGGGCTTTACCGGGACAGGGGGAACACTGAAGCTTTCTTT. Amino acids: CAWSGLYRDRGNTEAFF.

The chain links TRBV7-9 to TRBJ1-5; TRBD1 agrees at 7 bases. Looked up from germline, CDR1 is SEHNR and CDR2 is FQNEAQ (reference sequence). V lost 3 bases and J lost 4; bases outside the gene matches: 6. The CDR3 sequence is 15 residues long. The CDR3 DNA reads as TGTGCCAGCAGCTTCCGACAGGGAGTTAATCAGCCCCAGCATTTT. Translating gives CASSFRQGVNQPQHF.

This rearrangement joins TRBV4-2 to TRBJ2-7; D is ambiguous. This CDR3 has 14 amino acids. In germline, CDR1 is LGHNA, CDR2 YNFKEQ. V was trimmed by 0 bases and J by 6 bases, leaving 12 bases between them. CDR3 sequence reads: CASSQDHPGPEQYF. DNA for the CDR3: TGTGCCAGCAGCCAAGACCACCCAGGTCCCGAGCAGTACTTC.

This clone has only one observation. The chain recombines TRBV19 with TRBJ1-1; D gene unclear. The CDR3 runs 15 residues. CDR1 is LNHDA and CDR2 is SQIVND in the germline V gene (reference sequence). Trimming took off 7 bases at V and 3 bases at J, with 18 bases between the two ends. CDR3 nucleotide sequence: TGTGCCAGTACCGGCGTCCCGATCCGGGACACTGAAGCTTTCTTT. It is translated as CASTGVPIRDTEAFF.

This rearrangement joins TRBV6-5 to TRBJ2-7; D might be TRBD1 (6 bases). The germline V gene has CDR1 MNHEY and CDR2 SVGAGI. Trimming took off 6 bases at V and 6 bases at J, with 9 bases between the two ends. The CDR3 is made up of 11 amino acids. The CDR3 DNA sequence: TGTGCCAGCAGACAGGGTGGCGAGCAGTACTTC. Protein product: CASRQGGEQYF.

V gene TRBV27 combines with J gene TRBJ2-1; TRBD2 aligns across 13 bases. V lost 1 base and J lost 2; bases outside the gene matches: 5. The CDR3 has 18 amino acids. Germline-derived CDR1 and CDR2 are MNHEY and SMNVEV (reference sequence). CDR3 protein: CASSLFGTSGVTYNEQFF. The CDR3 bases are TGTGCCAGCAGTTTATTTGGGACTAGCGGGGTTACCTACAATGAGCAGTTCTTC.

This chain links TRBV28 with TRBJ2-7; D is possibly TRBD1 (5 bases). This CDR3 spans 12 amino acids. Germline lookup yields CDR1 MDHEN and CDR2 SYDVKM. Trimming left V 6 bases short and J 3 bases short, with 9 bases between. CDR3 nucleotides: TGTGCCAGCAGCCCCAGGGACTACGAGCAGTACTTC. Translating gives CASSPRDYEQYF.

V is TRBV19 and J is TRBJ1-5; the D is unclear. Germline lookup yields CDR1 LNHDA and CDR2 SQIVND (reference sequence). Trimming cost V 3 bases and J 9 bases, with 15 bases left between them. CDR3 size: 14 residues. The CDR3: CASSITSVEWPQHF. The CDR3 bases are TGTGCCAGTAGTATTACTTCGGTCGAGTGGCCCCAGCATTTT.

This chain links TRBV7-2 with TRBJ2-7; tentative D call: TRBD2 (5 bases). The CDR3 is made up of 15 amino acids. Germline CDR1 is SGHTA and CDR2 is FQGNSA. Trimming took off 1 base at V and 2 bases at J, with 12 bases between the two ends. The CDR3 is CASSLVRAATYEQYF. In DNA form, the CDR3 reads TGTGCCAGCAGCTTAGTGAGGGCCGCGACCTACGAGCAGTACTTC.

The V and J genes are TRBV5-1 and TRBJ1-1; 9 bases align to TRBD1. J gave up 3 bases and V 4 bases, and 13 bases lay outside the gene matches. Germline V gene data show CDR1 as SGHRS and CDR2 as YFSETQ. There are 17 residues in the CDR3. This CDR3 is CASSRGQGGGLDTEAFF. DNA for the CDR3: TGCGCCAGCAGCAGGGGACAGGGAGGAGGTTTGGACACTGAAGCTTTCTTT.

The rearrangement uses TRBV6-5 and TRBJ2-5; weak D call: TRBD2 (5 bases). The J call could be wrong; TRBJ2-7 is a better fit for the DNA end. The CDR3 contains 15 residues. Germline loops: CDR1 MNHEY, CDR2 SVGAGI. The CDR3 DNA reads as TGTGCCAGCAGTTACTCGATGGGGAGCTCCTACGAGCAGTACTTC. Protein sequence: CASSYSMGSSYEQYF.